The 26 T cell receptor beta chains given below trace back to one sample, sequenced in a study of cytomegalovirus exposure and HLA in healthy donors. Use of 60 Vbeta and 13 Jbeta primers characterized the PCR. Repertoires were generated with immunoSEQ multiplex PCR, while TCRdb's copy carries only in-frame clones and drops some. The profile shows about 130,000 clones, roughly 69% of them singletons. Sequencing was performed on PBMCs. Source of these receptors: a human donor in good health.

This clone appeared a few times. The chain carries TRBV6-1 and TRBJ1-6, with D possibly matching TRBD1 (6 bases). The germline gives CDR1 MNHNS, CDR2 SASEGT. The CDR3 contains 14 residues. The germline V and J ends were trimmed by 8 bases and 8 bases, with 16 bases remaining between them. CDR3 loop: CASGGAGAYSPLHF. Written as DNA, the CDR3 is TGTGCCAGCGGGGGGGCTGGGGCTTATTCACCCCTCCACTTT.

The chain couples TRBV5-1 to TRBJ2-5, with 8 bases matching TRBD1. Trimming removed 4 bases from V and 5 bases from J; junction bases left unmatched: 13. The CDR3 sequence is 16 residues long. Germline CDR1 SGHRS, CDR2 YFSETQ. Here the CDR3 reads CASSIPTGVFVETQYF. CDR3 in DNA: TGCGCCAGCAGCATACCGACAGGGGTTTTTGTGGAGACCCAGTACTTC.

V is TRBV27 and J is TRBJ2-7, with 9 bases that match TRBD1. The CDR3 totals 14 residues. J gave up 5 bases and V 3 bases, and 5 bases lay outside the gene matches. Germline V gives CDR1 MNHEY, CDR2 SMNVEV (reference sequence). CDR3 in DNA: TGTGCCAGCAGTTTTAGGGACAGGGCCCACGAGCAGTACTTC. The encoded protein is CASSFRDRAHEQYF.

About this clone: The junction differs from germline at one of its ends, possibly a read error. The V call is TRBV7-9, the J call TRBJ2-7; possibly TRBD2 for D (5 bases). This CDR3 has 13 residues. Germline CDR1 reads SEHNR; CDR2 reads FQNEAQ (reference sequence). CDR3 bases: TGTGCCAGCAGTTTCGGGCCTTCCGGGATACCTATCTTC. Its protein is CASSFGPSGIPIF.

This clone has only a few counts. The V gene is TRBV29-1, the J gene TRBJ2-2; 14 nucleotides match TRBD2. With 6 bases clipped from V and 7 bases from J, the junction kept 10 bases outside the gene matches. Germline V lookup: CDR1 SQVTM, CDR2 ANQGSEA. This CDR3 region has 16 residues. CDR3 sequence reads: CSVVPGLAGVHGELFF. CDR3 nucleotide sequence: TGCAGCGTCGTACCGGGACTAGCGGGAGTTCACGGGGAGCTGTTTTTT.

The J gene is TRBJ2-1, the V gene TRBV7-3, with D tentatively TRBD2 (6 bases). The CDR3 length is 15 residues. Between the trimmed V and J ends, which lost 5 bases and 1 base, there was a span of 12 bases. Germline lookup yields CDR1 SGHTA and CDR2 FQGTGA. CDR3 coding DNA: TGTGCCAGCAGCCCGGGACTCCTGTCCTACAATGAGCAGTTCTTC. Protein sequence: CASSPGLLSYNEQFF. The full variable domain, in which reference TRBV7-3 and TRBJ2-1 provide the parts outside the CDR3, is GAGVSQTPSNKVTEKGKYVELRCDPISGHTALYWYRQSLGQGPEFLIYFQGTGAADDSGLPNDRFFAVRPEGSVSTLKIQRTERGDSAVYLCASSPGLLSYNEQFFGPGTRLTVL.

The V call is TRBV5-6, the J call TRBJ2-7, with D possibly matching TRBD2 (5 bases). Germline assignment: CDR1 SGHDT and CDR2 YYEEEE. This CDR3 is 15 amino acids long. V was clipped by 4 bases and J by 0 bases, with 14 bases between them. The CDR3 is CASSEGLFSSYEQYF. In DNA form, the CDR3 reads TGTGCCAGCAGCGAGGGCCTGTTTAGCTCCTACGAGCAGTACTTC.

The chain has TRBV27 and TRBJ2-2; D is uncertain. CDR1 is MNHEY and CDR2 is SMNVEV in the germline V gene (reference sequence). CDR3 length equals 13 residues. V shed 5 bases and J shed 3 bases, with 7 bases lying between them. Written as DNA, the CDR3 is TGTGCCAGCAGTCCCCTTCACACCGGGGAGCTGTTTTTT. Translated: CASSPLHTGELFF.

The V call is TRBV11-2, the J call TRBJ1-1; D possibly corresponds to TRBD1 (5 bases). V shed 1 base and J shed 8 bases, with 17 bases lying between them. The CDR3 extends over 15 amino acids. Germline CDR1 and CDR2: SGHAT and FQNNGV. CDR3 loop: CASSLGRQGSGEAFF. CDR3 in DNA: TGTGCCAGCAGCTTAGGTAGGCAGGGCTCAGGAGAAGCTTTCTTT.

This clone showed up just once. Written as DNA, the CDR3 is TGTGCCAGCAGAACGGGGAGCTCCTACGAGCAGTACTTC. Protein sequence: CASRTGSSYEQYF. The chain joins TRBV7-9 to TRBJ2-7; TRBD2 might be the D (5 bases). V was clipped by 6 bases and J by 0 bases, with 9 bases between them. In germline, CDR1 is SEHNR, CDR2 FQNEAQ (reference sequence). This CDR3 is built from 13 residues.

The rearrangement joins TRBV30 to TRBJ2-1; D unresolved. This CDR3 spans 11 amino acids. The V gene lost 5 bases and the J gene lost 8 bases, with 10 bases spanning the gap. Germline V gene data show CDR1 as GTSNPN and CDR2 as SVGIG (reference sequence). Written as DNA, the CDR3 is TGTGCCTGGCTTGGTCGAGATGAGCAGTTCTTC. Its protein product is CAWLGRDEQFF. Based on the CDR3 plus reference TRBV30 and TRBJ2-1, the full variable domain is SQTIHQWPATLVQPVGSPLSLECTVEGTSNPNLYWYRQAAGRGLQLLFYSVGIGQISSEVPQNLSASRPQDRQFILSSKKLLLSDSGFYLCAWLGRDEQFFGPGTRLTVL.

The rearrangement links TRBV16 to TRBJ1-6, with no clear D. CDR1 is KGHSY, CDR2 FQNENV, per germline. Trimming removed 0 bases at V and 0 bases at J, with 3 bases between. The CDR3 consists of 15 residues. The CDR3 region is CASSQSSSYNSPLHF. CDR3 sequence (DNA): TGTGCCAGCAGCCAATCGAGCTCCTATAATTCACCCCTCCACTTT.

This chain uses TRBV27 with TRBJ1-1; D call uncertain. V dropped 5 bases and J dropped 0 bases, with 13 bases sitting between them. The CDR3 runs 15 residues. Germline assignment: CDR1 MNHEY and CDR2 SMNVEV (reference sequence). The CDR3 DNA follows: TGTGCCAGCAGTCTAAGTGTAGTGGTGAACACTGAAGCTTTCTTT. Translation: CASSLSVVVNTEAFF.

The V gene is TRBV2, the J gene TRBJ1-1, with TRBD1 as a possible D gene (5 bases). Between the trimmed V and J ends, which lost 5 bases and 7 bases, there was a span of 20 bases. The CDR3 has 15 residues. From germline, CDR1 is SNHLY and CDR2 FYNNEI. For the CDR3, the DNA is TGTGCCAGCAGTAGTGACAGCCTATCAAGAGGTGAAGCTTTCTTT. Translating gives CASSSDSLSRGEAFF.

The chain has TRBV29-1 and TRBJ2-2, with 7 bases fitting TRBD2. Germline CDR1 is SQVTM and CDR2 is ANQGSEA. The CDR3 totals 15 residues. V shed 2 bases, J shed 1 base, and the junction held 4 bases outside the gene matches. For the CDR3, the DNA is TGCAGCGTTGAAAGGCGCGGGAGGAACACCGGGGAGCTGTTTTTT. Translation: CSVERRGRNTGELFF.

The chain links TRBV6-5 to TRBJ1-3; no firm D call. Deletions cut 6 bases from V and 0 bases from J, with 6 bases between. Per the germline V gene, CDR1 is MNHEY and CDR2 is SVGAGI. The CDR3 has 13 residues. The CDR3 region has the DNA TGTGCCAGCAGCTTTTACTCTGGAAACACCATATATTTT. It specifies CASSFYSGNTIYF.

This clone was detected a few times. The chain joins TRBV28 to TRBJ1-3; a possible D gene is TRBD1 (6 bases). Germline CDR1 and CDR2: MDHEN and SYDVKM. Trimming pared 8 bases from V and 0 bases from J, leaving 17 bases between. The CDR3 runs to 16 residues. Here the CDR3 reads CASGMSPRGSGNTIYF. The DNA of the CDR3 is TGTGCCAGCGGTATGAGCCCCAGGGGCTCTGGAAACACCATATATTTT. The full variable domain, in which reference TRBV28 and TRBJ1-3 provide the parts outside the CDR3, is DVKVTQSSRYLVKRTGEKVFLECVQDMDHENMFWYRQDPGLGLRLIYFSYDVKMKEKGDIPEGYSVSREKKERFSLILESASTNQTSMYLCASGMSPRGSGNTIYFGEGSWLTVV.

The table lists this clone with a few counts. The J gene is TRBJ2-3, the V gene TRBV11-3, with 15 bases matching TRBD2. V shed 5 bases, J shed 5 bases, and the junction held 5 bases outside the gene matches. Germline CDR1 SGHNT, CDR2 YENEEA. This CDR3 spans 16 amino acids. CDR3 region: CASSTGLAGGGDTQYF. The CDR3 DNA reads as TGTGCCAGCAGCACCGGACTAGCGGGGGGGGGAGATACGCAGTATTTT.

The V gene is TRBV6-5, the J gene TRBJ2-2, with no clear D. In germline, CDR1 is MNHEY, CDR2 SVGAGI. This CDR3 spans 15 amino acids. Trimming removed 0 bases from V and 1 base from J, with 6 bases in between. CDR3 amino acids: CASSYSVLNTGELFF. The CDR3 region has the DNA TGTGCCAGCAGTTACTCCGTTTTGAACACCGGGGAGCTGTTTTTT.

This rearrangement joins TRBV4-3 to TRBJ2-2; 8 nucleotides line up with TRBD2. V shed 3 bases and J 6 bases; nucleotides not matched to a gene: 3. CDR1 and CDR2 from the germline V gene are LGHNA and YSLEER. The CDR3 has 14 amino acids. The chain's CDR3 is CASSQVTSAGELFF. CDR3 in DNA: TGCGCCAGCAGCCAGGTGACTAGCGCCGGGGAGCTGTTTTTT.

The table lists this clone with a few counts. The CDR3 nucleotides are TGCGCCAGCAGTGGACTTTTTGGGGGCCGCGAGAAAAACATTCAGTACTTC. This translates into CASSGLFGGREKNIQYF. The chain employs TRBV10-2 and TRBJ2-4, with D possibly TRBD1 on 6 matching bases. The length of the CDR3 is 17 residues. The V end was cut by 4 bases, the J end by 4 bases, with 20 bases between. The germline gives CDR1 WSHSY, CDR2 SAAADI.

The genes are TRBV19 and TRBJ1-1; D remains ambiguous. The CDR3 has 15 residues. Germline-derived CDR1 and CDR2 are LNHDA and SQIVND (reference sequence). V dropped 3 bases and J dropped 4 bases, with 15 bases sitting between them. The CDR3 DNA reads TGTGCCAGTAGTATTAAAGGCGGGTTGGGCACTGAAGCTTTCTTT. Translated, it gives CASSIKGGLGTEAFF. Variable domain in full (rest from reference TRBV19 and TRBJ1-1): DGGITQSPKYLFRKEGQNVTLSCEQNLNHDAMYWYRQDPGQGLRLIYYSQIVNDFQKGDIAEGYSVSREKKESFPLTVTSAQKNPTAFYLCASSIKGGLGTEAFFGQGTRLTVV.

The chain joins TRBV7-9 to TRBJ2-5; 7 nucleotides line up with TRBD1. V lost 3 bases, J lost 1 base, and 14 bases stayed unmatched. The length of the CDR3 is 18 residues. Germline V gene sequence: CDR1 SEHNR, CDR2 FQNEAQ (reference sequence). The CDR3 reads CASSFFAANWTGQETQYF. The CDR3 DNA sequence: TGTGCCAGCAGCTTTTTTGCAGCTAACTGGACAGGCCAAGAGACCCAGTACTTC. The entire variable domain, with the rest obtained from reference TRBV7-9 and TRBJ2-5, is as follows: DTGVSQNPRHKITKRGQNVTFRCDPISEHNRLYWYRQTLGQGPEFLTYFQNEAQLEKSRLLSDRFSAERPKGSFSTLEIQRTEQGDSAMYLCASSFFAANWTGQETQYFGPGTRLLVL.

The chain combines TRBV4-3 with TRBJ2-2; perhaps TRBD1 as D (5 bases). The CDR3 totals 15 residues. CDR1 and CDR2 from the germline V gene are LGHNA and YSLEER. V lost 4 bases, J lost 5 bases, and 14 bases lay in between. The CDR3 DNA follows: TGCGCCAGCAGCCCCCAGCAGGGTCGGACCGGGGAGCTGTTTTTT. The encoded protein is CASSPQQGRTGELFF.

The chain employs TRBV19 and TRBJ1-5; TRBD1 agrees at 7 bases. V lost 8 bases to trimming and J lost 5 bases; unmatched junction nucleotides: 9. This CDR3 contains 14 residues. Looked up from germline, CDR1 is LNHDA and CDR2 is SQIVND (reference sequence). The CDR3 nucleotides are TGTGCCAGTGCCCTGAGGGACAGCTATCAGCCCCAGCATTTT. Residues: CASALRDSYQPQHF.

This sequence joins TRBV4-2 and TRBJ1-1; 8 bases match TRBD1. Trimming cost V 8 bases and J 3 bases; bases outside gene matches: 11. Germline V CDR1 and CDR2: LGHNA, YNFKEQ. The CDR3 consists of 15 residues. CDR3 sequence: CASSASGQGYTEAFF. The CDR3 DNA is TGTGCCAGCTCCGCTTCTGGACAGGGCTACACTGAAGCTTTCTTT.